A selection of T cell receptor beta chains follows, all from one sample in a study of T cells expressing NK-cell markers. No DNA is given; TCRdb re-called the 5' RACE reads and lists each CDR3 protein once. The sample has 150,000 to 180,000 distinct CDR3 sequences. Source material: blood T cells: a sorted CD56 or NKG2C T cell subset, CD4+ or CD8+ T cells, or bulk PBMC T cells (not recorded which). The receptors originated from a woman aged 45-59 years in good health. Both conserved end residues are part of each CDR3. A clone size is listed for some rows: how often the clone was seen (once, few, many), or a class if it is expanded.

clone_size	j_call	v_call	cdr3_length	cdr3_aa
NA	TRBJ1-3	TRBV29-1	14	CSVGVGISGNTIYF
NA	TRBJ2-1	TRBV29-1	16	CSVEDEGPLGKNEQFF
NA	TRBJ2-3	TRBV29-1	16	CSVVPTSQERTDTQYF
NA	TRBJ2-2	TRBV3-1	16	CASSLWGGRDTGELFF
NA	TRBJ2-5	TRBV4-1	15	CASSQLVMEGETQYF
NA	TRBJ2-3	TRBV5-4	15	CASSWSGIGTDTQYF
NA	TRBJ1-1	TRBV29-1	12	CSVLLENTEAFF
NA	TRBJ2-3	TRBV7-9	15	CASSHGQWGEDTQYF
NA	TRBJ1-2	TRBV29-1	15	CSHRTSGGNDYGYTF
NA	TRBJ1-2	TRBV12-3/TRBV12-4	15	CASSPNLDRDYGYTF
NA	TRBJ2-7	TRBV7-9	16	CASSRTEGEISYEQYF
NA	TRBJ2-3	TRBV27	15	CASSQEGGISDTQYF
NA	TRBJ1-5	TRBV4-1	18	CASSQRLTVTHSNQPQHF
NA	TRBJ2-7	TRBV27	13	CASSLENTYEQYF
NA	TRBJ2-1	TRBV4-1	19	CASSQVAGGRASRQNEQFF
NA	TRBJ2-1	TRBV29-1	14	CSVEGAKRVGEQFF
NA	TRBJ2-3	TRBV7-9	15	CAGEQGTGYTDTQYF
NA	TRBJ1-5	TRBV6-1	16	CASSGGQGYSNQPQHF
NA	TRBJ2-1	TRBV24-1	17	CATSDVLGGVRLNEQFF
NA	TRBJ2-5	TRBV6-5	13	CASSYEATETQYF
NA	TRBJ2-2	TRBV5-6	13	CASSLRAEMEVFF
NA	TRBJ2-1	TRBV12-3/TRBV12-4	16	CASSPSISRSYNEQFF
medium-sized	TRBJ2-2	TRBV20-1	17	CSARDDMRGGDTGELFF
NA	TRBJ2-1	TRBV7-2	14	CASSSDGRYNEQFF
NA	TRBJ1-6	TRBV25-1	15	CASSAGPFNLKPLHF
NA	TRBJ1-5	TRBV12-3/TRBV12-4	13	CASTPGRLEPQHF
NA	TRBJ1-1	TRBV4-1	15	CASSQLLDAYTEAFF
NA	TRBJ2-7	TRBV18	13	CASSPWVSYEQYF
NA	TRBJ1-2	TRBV27	13	CASSFGATLGYTF
NA	TRBJ2-1	TRBV27	16	CASRRTPGNSYNEQFF
medium-sized	TRBJ2-3	TRBV7-9	11	CASSLVSTQYF
NA	TRBJ2-1	TRBV4-1	16	CASSQAGTALSDEQFF
NA	TRBJ2-7	TRBV5-1	14	CASSLKQTGSEQYF
NA	TRBJ2-7	TRBV6-2/TRBV6-3	18	CASSYSKLAGDSSYEQYF
NA	TRBJ1-5	TRBV20-1	16	CSARKTSTGLAQPQHF
NA	TRBJ2-2	TRBV10-2	15	CASSGTSGNLGELFF
NA	TRBJ2-1	TRBV20-1	14	CSARVRGTYNEQFF
NA	TRBJ2-2	TRBV7-9	16	CASSPTEAGVTGELFF
NA	TRBJ2-5	TRBV20-1	14	CSARGTSRQETQYF
NA	TRBJ2-1	TRBV4-1	16	CASSQGYSGSGREQFF
NA	TRBJ2-1	TRBV27	12	CASSFGGWEQFF
NA	TRBJ2-7	TRBV12-3/TRBV12-4	14	CASSPTGLEVRQYF
NA	TRBJ2-2	TRBV20-1	16	CSARDFGQANTGELFF
NA	TRBJ2-7	TRBV4-1	12	CVSSHQGVEQYF
NA	TRBJ1-2	TRBV3-1	14	CASSQDHREDGYTF
NA	TRBJ2-4	TRBV6-5	15	CASSSYGSAKNIQYF
NA	TRBJ1-1	TRBV27	15	CASSLGQEMNTEAFF
NA	TRBJ2-1	TRBV4-1	18	CASSPSLGGRNSYNEQFF
NA	TRBJ2-1	TRBV20-1	16	CSASTSGRLGEDEQFF
NA	TRBJ2-2	TRBV6-5	14	CAATRAGVTGELFF
NA	TRBJ1-1	TRBV5-5	14	CASSLPGVGTEAFF